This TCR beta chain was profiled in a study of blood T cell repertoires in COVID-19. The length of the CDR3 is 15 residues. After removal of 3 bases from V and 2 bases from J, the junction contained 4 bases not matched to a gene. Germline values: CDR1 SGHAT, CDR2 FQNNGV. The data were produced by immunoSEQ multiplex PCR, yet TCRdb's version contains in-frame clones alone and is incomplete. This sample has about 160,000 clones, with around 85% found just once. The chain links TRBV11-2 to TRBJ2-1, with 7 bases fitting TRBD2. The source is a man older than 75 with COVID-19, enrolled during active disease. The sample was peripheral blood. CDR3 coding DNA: TGTGCCAGCAGCTTTCGCGGGGGAGCCTACAATGAGCAGTTCTTC. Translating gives CASSFRGGAYNEQFF.